Included here is one T cell receptor (beta chain) sequence, with context. The CDR3 runs 15 residues. V was clipped by 4 bases and J by 6 bases; unmatched bases: 9. Per the germline V gene, CDR1 is SGDLS and CDR2 is YYNGEE. Assay used: immunoSEQ multiplex PCR; TCRdb lists only in-frame clones, some missing. Found here are approximately 34,000 clones, about nine tenths of them singletons; the top ten hold about an eighth. The sample comes from a study of T cell changes during pregnancy in multiple sclerosis. This material consisted of CD8+ T cells from peripheral blood mononuclear cells, taken in the first trimester of pregnancy. The rearrangement joins TRBV9 to TRBJ2-1, with 8 bases fitting TRBD1. The sequence came from a female donor with multiple sclerosis, enrolled in a pregnancy study. CDR3 sequence reads: CASSTGQGVLNEQFF. In DNA, the CDR3 is TGTGCCAGCAGCACAGGACAGGGAGTTCTCAATGAGCAGTTCTTC.